This entry lists 30 T cell receptor beta chains sequenced from one sample in a study of vaccination and CD4 T cells after COVID-19. Their recognized antigens are unknown. Cultured CD4+ T cell DNA underwent sequencing with the Oncomine TCR Beta short-read assay. TCRdb passed the PCR reads through MiXCR, listing each CDR3 protein once. The table shows some 16,000 distinct CDR3 sequences, with about two fifths occurring only once. Documented treatment: 10-day PBMC culture with coronavirus spike peptide pools or control peptides (ViraFEST assay). Sequenced material: CD4+ T cells from blood, cultured in vitro, taken after SARS-CoV-2 vaccination. Receptor source: a human donor who had recovered from COVID-19.

The J gene is TRBJ1-1, the V gene TRBV6-1; 7 nucleotides line up with TRBD1. The CDR3 spans 14 residues. Trimming took 6 bases from V and 10 from J; bases not matched to a gene: 14. Germline V CDR1 and CDR2: MNHNS, SASEGT. The CDR3 loop is CASSINQGGSAAFF. Written as DNA, the CDR3 is TGTGCCAGCAGCATCAATCAGGGGGGCTCTGCAGCTTTCTTT.

The chain couples TRBV27 to TRBJ2-1, with 8 bases aligning to TRBD2. The CDR3 runs 15 residues. Germline trimming cut 6 bases from V and 8 bases from J; bases unmatched to any gene: 12. Per germline, CDR1 MNHEY and CDR2 SMNVEV (reference sequence). CDR3 region: CASSDRPAGVDEQFF. CDR3 DNA sequence: TGTGCCAGCAGCGATCGGCCAGCGGGAGTCGATGAGCAGTTCTTC.

This clonotype was counted between two and nine times. In DNA, the CDR3 is TGCAGTGCTAGCTCCTCGGGTGAGCAGTTCTTC. This sequence encodes CSASSSGEQFF. The chain joins TRBV20-1 to TRBJ2-1, with unresolved D. V was cut by 3 bases and J by 9 bases, with 9 bases left in between. The CDR3 is made up of 11 amino acids. CDR1 and CDR2 from the germline V gene are DFQATT and SNEGSKA (reference sequence).

This sequence joins TRBV24-1 and TRBJ2-3; 9 nucleotides agree with TRBD2. Germline lookup yields CDR1 KGHDR and CDR2 SFDVKD. V shed 2 bases and J 4 bases; nucleotides not matched to a gene: 15. The CDR3 extends over 19 amino acids. CDR3 DNA sequence: TGTGCCACCAGTGATTACAGCCACCAGACTAGCGGTTCCTCAGATACGCAGTATTTT. Encoded protein: CATSDYSHQTSGSSDTQYF.

This chain joins TRBV6-1 and TRBJ2-7; tentative D call: TRBD1 (7 bases). The CDR3 length is 16 residues. Trimming left V 6 bases short and J 0 bases short, with 18 bases between. The germline V gene has CDR1 MNHNS and CDR2 SASEGT. CDR3 nucleotides: TGTGCCAGCAGGAGGGGCGGGACAGAAACCTCCTACGAGCAGTACTTC. Translated: CASRRGGTETSYEQYF.

This clonotype was picked up one time. V usage is TRBV20-1 and J usage is TRBJ2-5; TRBD2 aligns across 13 bases. Trimming cost V 0 bases and J 5 bases; bases outside gene matches: 9. The CDR3 contains 17 residues. Germline loops: CDR1 DFQATT, CDR2 SNEGSKA (reference sequence). In nucleotides, the CDR3 is TGCAGTGCTAGAGATTGGACTAGCGGGAGTGATGTGGAGACCCAGTACTTC. It codes for CSARDWTSGSDVETQYF.

This clonotype was detected only once. The CDR3 loop reads CASSAPPPAGDTDTQYF. The CDR3 DNA is TGTGCCAGTAGTGCCCCCCCTCCGGCGGGAGACACAGATACGCAGTATTTT. The chain employs TRBV19 and TRBJ2-3, with 7 bases lining up with TRBD2. Germline values: CDR1 LNHDA, CDR2 SQIVND (reference sequence). This CDR3 spans 17 amino acids. Unmatched junction bases numbered 13, after V lost 5 bases and J lost 2 bases.

The chain combines TRBV7-3 with TRBJ2-1, with D perhaps matching TRBD2 (6 bases). The CDR3 consists of 13 residues. Per germline, CDR1 SGHTA and CDR2 FQGTGA. V shed 5 bases and J shed 13 bases, with 18 bases lying between them. The CDR3 DNA sequence: TGTGCCAGCAGCCCGGGGGTCTCCGGGACCCAGTTCTTC. It specifies CASSPGVSGTQFF.

The chain links TRBV28 to TRBJ1-1; tentative D call: TRBD1 (5 bases). CDR3 size: 15 residues. V was pared by 5 bases and J by 1 base, with 14 bases between. Germline-derived CDR1 and CDR2 are MDHEN and SYDVKM. The CDR3 sequence: CASSPHEGTNTEAFF. The CDR3, as DNA: TGTGCCAGCAGTCCCCATGAGGGGACGAACACTGAAGCTTTCTTT.

This clonotype was seen more than once but under ten times. This chain joins TRBV20-1 and TRBJ1-5, with D maybe TRBD1 (6 bases). The CDR3 extends over 13 amino acids. The germline gives CDR1 DFQATT, CDR2 SNEGSKA (reference sequence). The V end lost 0 bases, the J end lost 7 bases, and 10 bases lay between the germline ends. CDR3: CSARDGGGQPQHF. CDR3 sequence (DNA): TGCAGTGCTAGAGATGGGGGGGGCCAGCCCCAGCATTTT.

This clonotype was observed a handful of times. The gene calls are TRBV20-1 and TRBJ2-3; D is uncertain. This CDR3 comprises 14 residues. Trimming removed 3 bases at V and 5 bases at J, with 15 bases between. Germline CDR1 reads DFQATT; CDR2 reads SNEGSKA (reference sequence). The CDR3: CSASGGKIRDTQYF. In DNA, the CDR3 is TGCAGTGCTAGCGGCGGAAAAATCAGAGATACGCAGTATTTT.

This rearrangement joins TRBV6-1 to TRBJ2-7; TRBD1 matches at 8 bases. From germline, CDR1 is MNHNS and CDR2 SASEGT. J gave up 0 bases and V 7 bases, and 8 bases lay outside the gene matches. The length of the CDR3 is 15 residues. The DNA of the CDR3 is TGTGCCAGCACCCCGGGACAGGCGAGCTCCTACGAGCAGTACTTC. This encodes CASTPGQASSYEQYF.

In this sample, this clonotype turned up a few times. This chain uses TRBV20-1 with TRBJ2-1; weak D call: TRBD2 (5 bases). CDR1 and CDR2 from the germline V gene are DFQATT and SNEGSKA (reference sequence). This CDR3 has 14 amino acids. Trimming removed 8 bases from V and 1 base from J, with 15 bases in between. The CDR3 loop is CSQRGGRSYNEQFF. CDR3 DNA: TGCAGTCAGCGCGGAGGCCGTTCCTACAATGAGCAGTTCTTC.

The CDR3 coding sequence is TGTGCCAGCACTCGGGGGGGGCTTACTGAGCAGTTCTTC. The encoded protein is CASTRGGLTEQFF. V gene TRBV6-1 combines with J gene TRBJ2-1, with TRBD2 matching 8 bases. The trim removed 7 bases at V and 9 bases at J, leaving 8 bases unmatched. The CDR3 is 13 amino acids. The germline V gene encodes CDR1 MNHNS and CDR2 SASEGT.

The V call is TRBV7-8, the J call TRBJ1-5; no firm D call. The germline V and J ends were trimmed by 5 bases and 5 bases, with 13 bases remaining between them. The CDR3 loop spans 14 amino acids. Germline V lookup: CDR1 SGHVS, CDR2 FQNEAQ. DNA of the CDR3: TGTGCCAGCAGCCCCTTAACTTTGGATCAGCCCCAGCATTTT. Translated: CASSPLTLDQPQHF.

The chain employs TRBV7-9 and TRBJ2-7; D is ambiguous. Germline CDR1 is SEHNR and CDR2 is FQNEAQ (reference sequence). Trimming shortened V by 1 base and J by 3 bases, and 10 bases separated the two germline ends. The CDR3 length is 14 residues. As DNA, the CDR3 is TGTGCCAGCAGCTTAGGGAGCGTCAACTACGAGCAGTACTTC. This codes for CASSLGSVNYEQYF.

Comment on this clonotype: This clone may be a read error of a much larger clone one base away. The chain combines TRBV19 with TRBJ1-3; tentative D call: TRBD1 (6 bases). The germline V gene encodes CDR1 LNHDA and CDR2 SQIVND (reference sequence). The CDR3 sequence is 15 residues long. Trimming removed 8 bases from V and 4 bases from J, with 18 bases in between. The CDR3 nucleotides read TGTGCCAGTGGTAGCCTCGGGGGGCTCGGAAACACCATATATTTT. This codes for CASGSLGGLGNTIYF.

CDR3 coding DNA: TGTGCCAGCAGCCAAGCTGGTCCAGGGGAGGCAGATACGCAGTATTTT. It encodes CASSQAGPGEADTQYF. The chain employs TRBV4-2 and TRBJ2-3; D tentatively reads TRBD1 or TRBD2 (6 bases each). V lost 1 base, J lost 4 bases, and 15 bases lay in between. CDR1 is LGHNA, CDR2 YNFKEQ, per germline. The CDR3 contains 16 residues.

The rearrangement joins TRBV21-1 to TRBJ2-4; the table assigns TRBD1, which was not confirmed against the DNA. TRBV21-1 is labeled a pseudogene. This CDR3 has 14 amino acids. The CDR3 sequence: CASSPPGPKNIQYF. The CDR3 region has the DNA TGTGCCAGCAGCCCCCCGGGCCCAAAAAACATTCAGTACTTC.

In this sample, this clonotype turned up a few times. V usage is TRBV2 and J usage is TRBJ2-3; D is unclear. The germline V gene encodes CDR1 SNHLY and CDR2 FYNNEI. V was shortened by 0 bases and J by 2 bases, with 9 bases between the two germline ends. The CDR3 runs to 15 residues. The CDR3 sequence: CASSEASPYTDTQYF. CDR3 sequence (DNA): TGTGCCAGCAGTGAAGCGTCGCCGTACACAGATACGCAGTATTTT.

The table lists this clonotype with a few counts. This chain's CDR3 is CASSQGVSTDTQYF. Written as DNA, the CDR3 is TGTGCCAGCAGCCAGGGGGTTAGCACAGATACGCAGTATTTT. V and J are TRBV7-3 and TRBJ2-3, with TRBD1 matching 7 bases. The CDR3 covers 14 residues. V shed 5 bases and J 0 bases; nucleotides not matched to a gene: 2. Germline CDR1 and CDR2: SGHTA and FQGTGA.

The chain has TRBV7-9 and TRBJ2-3; 7 nucleotides align to TRBD2. V dropped 3 bases and J dropped 2; count of bases not matched to a gene: 5. This CDR3 comprises 15 residues. The germline gives CDR1 SEHNR, CDR2 FQNEAQ (reference sequence). The CDR3: CASSFSSGNTDTQYF. In nucleotides, the CDR3 is TGTGCCAGCAGCTTTTCCAGCGGGAACACAGATACGCAGTATTTT.

In regard to this clonotype: A read error may produce the germline difference seen at one junction end. V gene TRBV20-1 combines with J gene TRBJ2-2, with TRBD2 matching 9 bases. The germline V gene has CDR1 DFQATT and CDR2 SNEGSKA (reference sequence). The CDR3 has 17 amino acids. The CDR3 reads CSARDLAGGPGTGELFF. The CDR3 nucleotides are TGCAGTGCCAGAGATCTGGCGGGAGGGCCCGGGACCGGGGAGCTGTTTTTT.

The rearrangement joins TRBV20-1 to TRBJ2-5, with 7 bases identical to TRBD2. The CDR3 sequence is 13 residues long. The germline gives CDR1 DFQATT, CDR2 SNEGSKA (reference sequence). Unmatched junction bases numbered 9, after V lost 6 bases and J lost 5 bases. The CDR3 nucleotides are TGCAGTGCCATGGCGGGAGTGTGGGAGACCCAGTACTTC. Its protein is CSAMAGVWETQYF.

The V gene is TRBV7-2, the J gene TRBJ2-1; the match to TRBD2 covers 12 bases. This CDR3 comprises 15 residues. The V and J ends lost 5 bases and 6 bases, in that order; junction bases with no gene match: 5. Germline V lookup: CDR1 SGHTA, CDR2 FQGNSA. CDR3 in DNA: TGTGCCAGCAGCACCCCTAGCGGGAGGGGCAATGAGCAGTTCTTC. Translating gives CASSTPSGRGNEQFF.

The chain recombines TRBV28 with TRBJ2-1; 9 bases are a match to TRBD2. The CDR3 runs 15 residues. The germline gives CDR1 MDHEN, CDR2 SYDVKM. J gave up 6 bases and V 2 bases, and 5 bases lay outside the gene matches. The DNA of the CDR3 is TGTGCCAGCAGTTTAGCGGGAGGGGACGTCAATGAGCAGTTCTTC. Translated, it gives CASSLAGGDVNEQFF.

The V and J genes are TRBV7-3 and TRBJ2-1; 9 positions match TRBD2. The CDR3 is 17 residues long. Germline V gives CDR1 SGHTA, CDR2 FQGTGA. J was trimmed by 5 bases and V by 1 base; bases with no gene match: 9. In DNA, the CDR3 is TGTGCCAGCAGCTTAATTCGCGGGAGGGGCCTAAACAATGAGCAGTTCTTC. Its translation: CASSLIRGRGLNNEQFF.

This clonotype was counted a few times. This sequence joins TRBV6-1 and TRBJ1-6; D perhaps matches TRBD1 (5 bases). CDR3 length: 15 residues. Per the germline V gene, CDR1 is MNHNS and CDR2 is SASEGT. V lost 7 bases and J 6 bases, leaving 16 bases between the germline ends. CDR3 sequence reads: CASMGSRTLNSPLHF. As DNA, the CDR3 is TGTGCCAGCATGGGGAGCCGGACACTTAATTCACCCCTCCACTTT.

The gene calls are TRBV20-1 and TRBJ2-5, with 10 positions matching TRBD1. Germline values: CDR1 DFQATT, CDR2 SNEGSKA (reference sequence). The CDR3 covers 14 residues. V shed 6 bases and J 5 bases; nucleotides not matched to a gene: 9. CDR3 loop: CSASDRGRGETQYF. DNA of the CDR3: TGCAGTGCATCCGACAGGGGGCGGGGGGAGACCCAGTACTTC.

This clonotype has just a few counts. The chain links TRBV6-1 to TRBJ1-2; D is perhaps TRBD1 (6 bases). This CDR3 is 13 amino acids long. Germline V gene lookup returns CDR1 MNHNS and CDR2 SASEGT. Between the trimmed V and J ends, which lost 6 bases and 2 bases, there was a span of 10 bases. The CDR3 DNA reads TGTGCCAGCAGACTTCAGGGGAACTATGGCTACACCTTC. Encoded protein: CASRLQGNYGYTF.